A selection of T cell receptor beta chains follows, all from one sample in a study of blood T cell repertoires in COVID-19. The protocol was immunoSEQ multiplex PCR, while the TCRdb copy is restricted to in-frame clones and leaves out a portion. The table has about 160,000 clones, approximately 80% seen once. Material for sequencing was PBMCs or T cells enriched from blood (not recorded which). The receptors stem from a woman aged 55-70 years who had recovered from COVID-19. The conserved cysteine and the conserved F or W are not part of the CDR3 here. The D gene is left open where the match is weak.

v_gene | d_gene | CDR3aa
TRBV19 | NA | ASSIAFGDTQY
TRBV5-6 | TRBD1 | ASRKVGQDKYEQY
TRBV7-2 | NA | ASSLRGRLGQPQH
TRBV7-8 | TRBD2 | ASSFTSGGVINEQF
TRBV18 | NA | ASSGVRDTEAF
TRBV19 | NA | ASSMADSTYEQY
TRBV25-1 | NA | ASRSAYEQY
TRBV10-1 | TRBD1 | ASSGGQGEGYT
TRBV5-6 | TRBD1 | ASSFGTGGEQY
TRBV7-6 | NA | ASSLGTVTNTGELF
TRBV4-1 | NA | ASSPMVAGADQETQY
TRBV6-6 | NA | ASSHGQPQQY
TRBV21-1 | NA | ASLFGQLMAEQY
TRBV2 | NA | ASSVRGSAMGNQPQH
TRBV7-6 | NA | ASSLGSGGENSPLH
TRBV3-1/TRBV3-2 | NA | ASSRQSYEQY
TRBV14 | TRBD1 | ASSQPGQGAYGEQF
TRBV7-2 | NA | ASSKNGGQNEQY
TRBV5-4 | NA | ASSSLGRDEQY
TRBV4-1 | NA | ASSHQGQKYGYT
TRBV23-1 | NA | ASSQFESPAIPYEQY
TRBV5-5 | NA | ASSYTGYEQY
TRBV21-1 | NA | ASSARRDGSGEETQY
TRBV12-5 | NA | ASGLVLTGGPTNEKLF
TRBV6-1 | NA | ASSEGDFFTDTQY
TRBV7-9 | TRBD1 | ASSLNRPGQGAAEAF
TRBV29-1 | NA | SVVEAEQF
TRBV19 | NA | ASSIAAGERRVEQF
TRBV18 | TRBD1 | ASSPRRDRGSPLH
TRBV5-4 | TRBD1 | ASSQTGDTEAF
TRBV5-1 | NA | ASSFAGDPYNEQF
TRBV7-2 | NA | ASSLGGQGYEQY
TRBV20-1 | TRBD2 | SASVGAGGSNTGELF
TRBV18 | TRBD2 | ASSPLSSGGLTDTQY
TRBV5-8 | NA | ASSPSSGATTGELF
TRBV27 | TRBD1 | ASSLWGQGAGQPQH
TRBV7-2 | NA | ASSSNGGTDTQY
TRBV5-6 | NA | ASLPGGNYGYT
TRBV18 | NA | ASSPLGRMNTEAF
TRBV4-2 | NA | ASSQDPGFSYEQY
TRBV27 | TRBD2 | ASSPIAGGRADTQY